The 3 T cell receptor beta chains below all came from one sample that was sequenced in a study of graft-versus-host responses after intestinal transplantation. Sequencing used immunoSEQ multiplex PCR; TCRdb keeps in-frame clones, though not all of them. In the table there are about 88,000 clones, over 90% of which are singletons. No antigen has been identified for these receptors. Sequencing was performed on unstimulated CD4+ T cells sorted from spleen or lymph node cells, taken before transplant. These receptors were collected from a human donor who was the organ donor for an intestinal transplant.

Written as DNA, the CDR3 is TGTGCCAGCAGCTTAGAACCCGGGACTAGCTCCTACGAGCAGTACTTC. Its protein product is CASSLEPGTSSYEQYF. The rearrangement uses TRBV7-8 and TRBJ2-5; TRBD2 agrees at 8 bases. The better agreement between TRBJ2-7 and the DNA end casts doubt on the J call. The length of the CDR3 is 16 residues. CDR1 is SGHVS and CDR2 is FQNEAQ in the germline V gene.

The genes are TRBV19 and TRBJ1-2; 10 positions match TRBD1. Germline CDR1 and CDR2: LNHDA and SQIVND (reference sequence). Unmatched junction bases numbered 5, after V lost 3 bases and J lost 4 bases. The CDR3 has 15 residues. CDR3 region: CASSIGDRGSYGYTF. CDR3 bases: TGTGCCAGTAGTATTGGGGACAGGGGCAGCTATGGCTACACCTTC. The whole variable domain, filled in from reference TRBV19 and TRBJ1-2, reads DGGITQSPKYLFRKEGQNVTLSCEQNLNHDAMYWYRQDPGQGLRLIYYSQIVNDFQKGDIAEGYSVSREKKESFPLTVTSAQKNPTAFYLCASSIGDRGSYGYTFGSGTRLTVV.

The chain is built from TRBV5-1 and TRBJ2-7; 10 bases match TRBD2. The trim removed 1 base at V and 1 base at J, leaving 2 bases unmatched. Germline V lookup: CDR1 SGHRS, CDR2 YFSETQ. CDR3 length equals 15 residues. The CDR3 DNA follows: TGCGCCAGCAGCTTGCTAGCGGGGGTTTCCTACGAGCAGTACTTC. Its translation: CASSLLAGVSYEQYF.